Listed below are T cell receptor beta chains from one sample, sequenced in a study of T cell responses to AZD1222 COVID-19 vaccine. Method: immunoSEQ multiplex PCR; TCRdb's copy keeps in-frame clones and lacks some. The sample records 95,000 to 150,000 clones, over 75% being singletons. Sequencing used peripheral blood, obtained on day 0 of AZD1222 vaccination. These receptors were obtained from an adult in good health. CDR3s include the opening cysteine and the closing phenylalanine or tryptophan. The D gene is left open where the match is weak. The size field is filled for only some rows; it gives once, few, many or a size class.

j_call	v_call	cdr3_length	d_call	clone_size	cdr3_aa	cdr3_nt
TRBJ1-1	TRBV5-4	14	-	-	CASSPKGGPTEAFF	TGTGCCAGCAGCCCCAAGGGGGGGCCCACTGAAGCTTTCTTT
TRBJ1-4	TRBV30	12	-	-	CAWSIANEKLFF	TGTGCCTGGAGTATCGCAAATGAAAAACTGTTTTTT
TRBJ1-2	TRBV5-1	16	TRBD1	-	CASSQGTEGANYGYTF	TGCGCCAGCAGCCAAGGGACAGAGGGCGCTAACTATGGCTACACCTTC
TRBJ2-3	TRBV19	16	TRBD2	-	CASSIGLAGASGTQYF	TGTGCCAGTAGTATCGGACTAGCGGGAGCCAGCGGTACGCAGTATTTT
TRBJ2-5	TRBV27	19	TRBD2	-	CASSLSLTSGRAGGETQYF	TGTGCCAGCAGTTTATCTTTGACTAGCGGGAGGGCCGGGGGAGAGACCCAGTACTTC
TRBJ2-5	TRBV4-1	16	-	-	CASSQDRTTRQETQYF	TGCGCCAGCAGCCAAGATAGGACTACCCGCCAAGAGACCCAGTACTTC
TRBJ2-7	TRBV11-2	17	-	-	CASSLPRVLNVGYEQYF	TGTGCCAGCAGCTTACCCCGGGTACTGAATGTTGGCTACGAGCAGTACTTC
TRBJ2-7	TRBV11-3	13	-	-	CASSLSYGYEQYF	TGTGCCAGCAGCTTATCCTACGGGTACGAGCAGTACTTC
TRBJ2-2	TRBV7-3	14	-	-	CASSSGLPPGELFF	TGTGCCAGCAGCTCAGGACTACCGCCCGGGGAGCTGTTTTTT
TRBJ2-5	TRBV5-1	13	TRBD2	-	CASRGGVQETQYF	TGCGCCAGCAGGGGAGGGGTCCAAGAGACCCAGTACTTC
TRBJ1-3	TRBV7-2	12	-	-	CASSLSGNTIYF	TGTGCCAGCAGCTTATCTGGAAACACCATATATTTT
TRBJ2-3	TRBV21-1	14	-	-	CASLRGGKTDTQYF	TGTGCCAGCCTCAGGGGGGGCAAAACAGATACGCAGTATTTT
TRBJ2-2	TRBV7-9	14	TRBD1	-	CASSPGTGSRELFF	TGTGCCAGCAGCCCCGGGACAGGAAGCCGGGAGCTGTTTTTT
TRBJ2-1	TRBV27	15	TRBD2	few	CASSRTSGGIDEQFF	TGTGCCAGCAGCCGGACTAGCGGGGGAATCGATGAGCAGTTCTTC
TRBJ2-3	TRBV4-2	15	-	-	CASSPRGNSADTQYF	TGTGCCAGCAGCCCCAGGGGAAATAGTGCAGATACGCAGTATTTT
TRBJ2-1	TRBV24-1	16	-	-	CATSDPRGRIFSEQFF	TGTGCCACCAGTGATCCACGGGGCCGGATCTTTAGCGAGCAGTTCTTC
TRBJ1-4	TRBV16	16	TRBD1	-	CASSPFPGQGDEKLFF	TGTGCCAGCAGCCCTTTTCCGGGACAGGGTGACGAAAAACTGTTTTTT
TRBJ1-2	TRBV11-2	14	-	-	CASSLGQSHYGYTF	TGTGCCAGCAGCCTTGGACAGAGCCACTATGGCTACACCTTC
TRBJ2-5	TRBV9	17	TRBD2	-	CASSRGLAGARKETQYF	TGTGCCAGCAGCAGAGGACTAGCGGGGGCCCGAAAAGAGACCCAGTACTTC
TRBJ1-2	TRBV28	15	TRBD1	-	CASSFNRGANYGYTF	TGTGCCAGCAGTTTTAACAGGGGGGCGAACTATGGCTACACCTTC
TRBJ1-2	TRBV7-2	15	TRBD1	-	CASSTLDRGFYGYTF	TGTGCCAGCAGCACATTAGACAGGGGTTTCTATGGCTACACCTTC
TRBJ2-7	TRBV28	15	TRBD1	-	CASSFRDRGTYEQYF	TGTGCCAGCAGTTTCCGGGACAGGGGGACCTACGAGCAGTACTTC
TRBJ1-1	TRBV27	16	TRBD1	-	CASSSDRVGVGTEAFF	TGTGCCAGCAGTTCGGACAGGGTAGGTGTTGGCACTGAAGCTTTCTTT
TRBJ1-2	TRBV19	15	TRBD1	-	CATHQPGQGRYGYTF	TGTGCGACTCACCAGCCGGGACAGGGGAGGTATGGCTACACCTTC
TRBJ2-5	TRBV11-3	14	TRBD1	-	CASSSGQGRETQYF	TGTGCCAGCAGCAGCGGACAGGGGCGGGAGACCCAGTACTTC
TRBJ1-6	TRBV28	15	-	-	CASSLSLGDNSPLHF	TGTGCCAGCAGTTTATCCCTTGGGGATAATTCACCCCTCCACTTT
TRBJ2-7	TRBV7-3	15	TRBD2	-	CASSLTGGRDYEQYF	TGTGCCAGCAGCTTAACGGGCGGGAGGGACTACGAGCAGTACTTC
TRBJ1-5	TRBV18	13	-	-	CASSGGSNQPQHF	TGTGCCAGCTCTGGGGGGTCCAATCAGCCCCAGCATTTT
TRBJ2-7	TRBV19	14	-	once	CASSMWDTTYEQYF	TGTGCCAGTAGTATGTGGGACACTACCTACGAGCAGTACTTC
TRBJ2-7	TRBV3-1/TRBV3-2	16	-	-	CASSPRLGHITYEQYF	TGTGCCAGCAGCCCTCGACTCGGACACATTACCTACGAGCAGTACTTC
TRBJ1-1	TRBV6-5	13	TRBD1	-	CASSYSTGEEAFF	TGTGCCAGCAGTTACTCCACAGGGGAGGAAGCTTTCTTT
TRBJ2-2	TRBV5-6	14	-	-	CASSLGTTPGELFF	TGTGCCAGCAGCTTGGGAACCACACCCGGGGAGCTGTTTTTT
TRBJ2-5	TRBV11-2	15	-	-	CASSLASVEQETQYF	TGTGCCAGCAGCTTAGCAAGCGTTGAACAAGAGACCCAGTACTTC
TRBJ2-7	TRBV3-1/TRBV3-2	15	TRBD1	once	CASSQGQGAVYEQYF	TGTGCCAGCAGCCAAGGACAGGGGGCGGTCTACGAGCAGTACTTC
TRBJ2-1	TRBV19	13	-	-	CASSMDLEAEQFF	TGTGCCAGTAGTATGGACCTGGAAGCGGAGCAGTTCTTC
TRBJ2-1	TRBV4-1	16	TRBD2	-	CASSQWAGGLNNEQFF	TGCGCCAGCAGCCAATGGGCGGGGGGGCTAAACAATGAGCAGTTCTTC
TRBJ2-7	TRBV6-5	14	-	few	CASSPGRKGYEQYF	TGTGCCAGCAGTCCCGGACGGAAAGGCTACGAGCAGTACTTC
TRBJ1-2	TRBV21-1	15	-	few	CASSKLTDLHYGYTF	TGTGCCAGCAGCAAACTGACAGACCTTCACTATGGCTACACCTTC
TRBJ2-7	TRBV12-3/TRBV12-4	13	TRBD1	-	CASLRQGSYEQYF	TGTGCCAGCCTTCGACAGGGCTCCTACGAGCAGTACTTC
TRBJ1-4	TRBV19	16	-	few	CASSFQAVPTNEKLFF	TGTGCCAGTAGTTTCCAAGCAGTCCCAACTAATGAAAAACTGTTTTTT
TRBJ1-5	TRBV12-3/TRBV12-4	12	-	-	CASSLHYQPQHF	TGTGCCAGCAGTCTCCACTATCAGCCCCAGCATTTT
TRBJ1-4	TRBV27	13	-	-	CASKNPTNEKLFF	TGTGCCAGCAAGAACCCAACTAATGAAAAACTGTTTTTT
TRBJ2-7	TRBV28	14	-	few	CASSFSIGFYQQYF	TGTGCCAGCAGTTTTAGCATTGGGTTTTACCAGCAGTACTTC
TRBJ1-2	TRBV4-3	15	-	-	CASSQGKGWNYGYTF	TGCGCCAGCAGCCAAGGCAAGGGTTGGAACTATGGCTACACCTTC
TRBJ1-2	TRBV11-3	14	-	few	CASNIAPGVSGYTF	TGTGCCAGCAATATTGCACCAGGGGTTTCTGGCTACACCTTC
TRBJ1-1	TRBV7-9	13	TRBD1	once	CASSPYRGTEAFF	TGTGCCAGCAGCCCTTACAGGGGCACTGAAGCTTTCTTT
TRBJ1-3	TRBV5-5	16	-	-	CASSYYTGTSGNTIYF	TGTGCCAGCAGCTACTACACAGGGACCTCTGGAAACACCATATATTTT
TRBJ2-1	TRBV11-3	14	-	-	CASSFGTAYNEQFF	TGTGCCAGCAGCTTCGGGACCGCCTACAATGAGCAGTTCTTC
TRBJ2-2	TRBV12-5	14	-	-	CASGLGINTGELFF	TGTGCTAGTGGTTTAGGGATTAACACCGGGGAGCTGTTTTTT
TRBJ2-7	TRBV11-3	15	-	few	CASSLDEGRAYEQYF	TGTGCCAGCAGCTTAGATGAGGGCAGGGCCTACGAGCAGTACTTC
TRBJ2-5	TRBV4-1	17	-	-	CASSPSWQGIREETQYF	TGCGCCAGCAGCCCGTCTTGGCAGGGAATTAGGGAAGAGACCCAGTACTTC
TRBJ1-5	TRBV15	15	TRBD1	-	CATSRGTGPNQPQHF	TGTGCCACCAGCAGGGGGACAGGGCCGAATCAGCCCCAGCATTTT
TRBJ1-1	TRBV12-3/TRBV12-4	13	-	-	CASSTGLGSEAFF	TGTGCCAGCAGTACTGGACTTGGGTCTGAAGCTTTCTTT
TRBJ2-2	TRBV19	18	TRBD2	-	CASSTLIGLAGPRRELFF	TGTGCCAGTAGTACTCTTATTGGACTAGCGGGACCCCGGCGGGAGCTGTTTTTT
TRBJ1-4	TRBV18	16	-	-	CASSPDRGRTNEKLFF	TGTGCCAGCTCACCTGATCGAGGCAGGACTAATGAAAAACTGTTTTTT
TRBJ2-7	TRBV5-4	16	-	-	CASSLNRNGGSYEQYF	TGTGCCAGCAGCCTAAACCGAAATGGGGGGAGCTACGAGCAGTACTTC